This TCR beta chain is drawn from a study of Ad26.COV2.S vaccination and SARS-CoV-2 variants. Study background: Ad26.COV2.S, an intramuscular injection, was given once or twice 56 days apart.

Note on this clone: Its antigen is not identified.

Treatment described: over 15 received Ad26.COV2.S at low or high dose, single or two shots; roughly 5 received placebo; per-sample allocation not given. Collection of the samples took place on day 63 after the first injection of vaccine or placebo. The shot given was an Ad26 vector that makes Wuhan-strain SARS-CoV-2 spike. The ends lost 5 bases at V and 6 bases at J; junction bases unmatched: 10. The germline V gene encodes CDR1 SEHNR and CDR2 FQNEAQ (reference sequence). The CDR3 sequence is 15 residues long. Overall study findings and caveats: The TCR breadth and depth analyses may have understated or missed part of the total T cell responses.

Assay used: immunoSEQ multiplex PCR; TCRdb lists only in-frame clones, some missing. In the table there are about 350,000 clones, about 89% of which are singletons. The chain uses TRBV7-9 and TRBJ2-7, with 10 bases that match TRBD2. Here the sequenced sample was peripheral blood, taken in a trial of Ad26.COV2.S vaccine versus placebo. This TCR came from a person between 18 and 60 years old who received the Ad26.COV2.S COVID-19 vaccine or a placebo. The chain's CDR3 is CASSPPGLASPEQYF. The DNA of the CDR3 is TGTGCCAGCAGCCCACCGGGACTAGCGAGTCCCGAGCAGTACTTC.